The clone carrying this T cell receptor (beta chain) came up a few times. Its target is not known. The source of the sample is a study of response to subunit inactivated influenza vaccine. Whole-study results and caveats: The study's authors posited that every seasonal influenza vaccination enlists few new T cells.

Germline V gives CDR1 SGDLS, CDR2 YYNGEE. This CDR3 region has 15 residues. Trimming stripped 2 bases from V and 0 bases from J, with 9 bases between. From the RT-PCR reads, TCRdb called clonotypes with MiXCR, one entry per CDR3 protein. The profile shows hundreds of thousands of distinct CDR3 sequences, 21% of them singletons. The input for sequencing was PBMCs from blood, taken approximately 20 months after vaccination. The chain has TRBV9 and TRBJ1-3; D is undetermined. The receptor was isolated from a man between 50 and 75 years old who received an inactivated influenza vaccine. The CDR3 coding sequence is TGTGCCAGCAGCGTCGACGGATACTCTGGAAACACCATATATTTT. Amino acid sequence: CASSVDGYSGNTIYF.